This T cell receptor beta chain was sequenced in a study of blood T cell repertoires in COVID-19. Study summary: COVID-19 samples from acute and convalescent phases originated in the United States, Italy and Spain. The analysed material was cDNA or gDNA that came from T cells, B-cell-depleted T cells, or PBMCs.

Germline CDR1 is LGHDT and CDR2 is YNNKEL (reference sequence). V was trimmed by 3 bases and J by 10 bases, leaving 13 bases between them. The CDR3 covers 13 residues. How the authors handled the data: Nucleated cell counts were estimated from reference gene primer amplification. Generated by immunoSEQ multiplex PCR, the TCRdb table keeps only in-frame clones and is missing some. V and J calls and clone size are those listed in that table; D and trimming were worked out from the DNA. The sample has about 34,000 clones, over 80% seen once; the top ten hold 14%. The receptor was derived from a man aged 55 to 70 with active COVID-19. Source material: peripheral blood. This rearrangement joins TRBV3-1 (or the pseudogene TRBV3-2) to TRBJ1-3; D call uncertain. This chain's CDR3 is CASSHISGTTIYF. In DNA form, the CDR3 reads TGTGCCAGCAGCCACATATCGGGAACAACCATATATTTT.